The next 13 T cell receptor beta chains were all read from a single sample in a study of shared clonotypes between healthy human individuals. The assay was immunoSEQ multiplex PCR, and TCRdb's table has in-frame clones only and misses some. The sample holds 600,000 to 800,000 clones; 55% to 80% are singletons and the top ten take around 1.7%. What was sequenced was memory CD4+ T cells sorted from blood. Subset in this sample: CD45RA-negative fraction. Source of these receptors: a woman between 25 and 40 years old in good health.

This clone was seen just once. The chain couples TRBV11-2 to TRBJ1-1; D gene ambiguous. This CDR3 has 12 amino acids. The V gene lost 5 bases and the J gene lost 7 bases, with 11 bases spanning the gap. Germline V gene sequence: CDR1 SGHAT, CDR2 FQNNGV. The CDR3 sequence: CASSVVGHEAFF. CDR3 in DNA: TGTGCCAGCAGCGTTGTGGGCCATGAAGCTTTCTTT.

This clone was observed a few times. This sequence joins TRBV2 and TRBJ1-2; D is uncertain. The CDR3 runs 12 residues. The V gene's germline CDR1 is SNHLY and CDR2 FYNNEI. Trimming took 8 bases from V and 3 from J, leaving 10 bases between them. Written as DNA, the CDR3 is TGTGCCAGCTCACACATAGACTATGGCTACACCTTC. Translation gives CASSHIDYGYTF.

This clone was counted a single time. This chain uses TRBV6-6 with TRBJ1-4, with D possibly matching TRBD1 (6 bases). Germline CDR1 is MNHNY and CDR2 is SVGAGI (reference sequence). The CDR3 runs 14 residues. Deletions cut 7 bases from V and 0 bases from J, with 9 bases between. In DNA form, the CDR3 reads TGTGCCAGCACCGGACAGTCAACTAATGAAAAACTGTTTTTT. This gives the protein CASTGQSTNEKLFF.

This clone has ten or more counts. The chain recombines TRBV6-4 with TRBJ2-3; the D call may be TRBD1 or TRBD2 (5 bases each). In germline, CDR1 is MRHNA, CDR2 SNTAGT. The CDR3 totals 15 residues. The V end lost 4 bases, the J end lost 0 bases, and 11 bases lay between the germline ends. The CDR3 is CASSGGDGSTDTQYF. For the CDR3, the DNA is TGTGCCAGCAGTGGAGGGGACGGAAGCACAGATACGCAGTATTTT.

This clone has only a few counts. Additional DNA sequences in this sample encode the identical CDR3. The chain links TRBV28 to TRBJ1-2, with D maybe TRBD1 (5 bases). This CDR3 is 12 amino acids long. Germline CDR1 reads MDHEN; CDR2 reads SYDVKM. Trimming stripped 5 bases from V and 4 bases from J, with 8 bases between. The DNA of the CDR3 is TGTGCCAGCAGTGGGGGTGGCTATGGCTACACCTTC. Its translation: CASSGGGYGYTF.

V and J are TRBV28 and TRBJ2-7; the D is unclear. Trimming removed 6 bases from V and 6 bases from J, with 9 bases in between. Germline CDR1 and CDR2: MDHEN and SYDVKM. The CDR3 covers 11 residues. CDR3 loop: CASSGLGEQYF. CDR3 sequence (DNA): TGTGCCAGCAGCGGGTTGGGCGAGCAGTACTTC.

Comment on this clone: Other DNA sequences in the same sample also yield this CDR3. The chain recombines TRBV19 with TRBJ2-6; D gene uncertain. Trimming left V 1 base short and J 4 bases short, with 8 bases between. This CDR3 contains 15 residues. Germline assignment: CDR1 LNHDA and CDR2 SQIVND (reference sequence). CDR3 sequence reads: CASSIGGSGANVLTF. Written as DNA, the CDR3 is TGTGCCAGTAGTATAGGGGGTTCCGGGGCCAACGTCCTGACTTTC. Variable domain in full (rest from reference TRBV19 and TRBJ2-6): DGGITQSPKYLFRKEGQNVTLSCEQNLNHDAMYWYRQDPGQGLRLIYYSQIVNDFQKGDIAEGYSVSREKKESFPLTVTSAQKNPTAFYLCASSIGGSGANVLTFGAGSRLTVL.

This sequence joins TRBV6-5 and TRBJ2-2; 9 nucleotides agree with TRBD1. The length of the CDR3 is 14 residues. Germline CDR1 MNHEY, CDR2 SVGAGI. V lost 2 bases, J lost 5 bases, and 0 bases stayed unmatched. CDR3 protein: CASSYDRGTGELFF. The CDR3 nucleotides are TGTGCCAGCAGTTACGACAGGGGGACCGGGGAGCTGTTTTTT.

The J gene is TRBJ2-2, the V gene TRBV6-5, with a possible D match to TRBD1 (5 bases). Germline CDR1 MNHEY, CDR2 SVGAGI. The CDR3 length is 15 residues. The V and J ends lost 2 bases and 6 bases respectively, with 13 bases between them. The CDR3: CASSYDPRGAGELFF. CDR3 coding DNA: TGTGCCAGCAGTTACGACCCAAGGGGCGCCGGGGAGCTGTTTTTT.

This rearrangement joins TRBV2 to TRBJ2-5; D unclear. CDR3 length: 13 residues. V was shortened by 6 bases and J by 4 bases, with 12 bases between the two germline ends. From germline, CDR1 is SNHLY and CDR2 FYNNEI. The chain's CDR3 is CASRAEAGETQYF. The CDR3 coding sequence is TGTGCCAGCAGGGCCGAGGCCGGAGAGACCCAGTACTTC.

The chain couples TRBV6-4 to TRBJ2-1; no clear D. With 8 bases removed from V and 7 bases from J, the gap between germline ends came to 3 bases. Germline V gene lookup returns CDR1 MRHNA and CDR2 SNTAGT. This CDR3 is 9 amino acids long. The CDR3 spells CASANEQFF. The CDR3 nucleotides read TGTGCCAGCGCGAATGAGCAGTTCTTC.

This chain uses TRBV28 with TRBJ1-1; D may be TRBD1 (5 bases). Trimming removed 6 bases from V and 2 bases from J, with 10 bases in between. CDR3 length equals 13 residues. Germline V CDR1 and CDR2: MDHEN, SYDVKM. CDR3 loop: CASRDSQNTEAFF. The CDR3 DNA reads TGTGCCAGCAGAGACAGCCAAAACACTGAAGCTTTCTTT.

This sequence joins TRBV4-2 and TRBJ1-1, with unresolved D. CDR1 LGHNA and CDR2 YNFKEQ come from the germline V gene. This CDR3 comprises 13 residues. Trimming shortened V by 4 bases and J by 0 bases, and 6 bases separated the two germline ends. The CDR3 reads CASSPALNTEAFF. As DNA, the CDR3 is TGTGCCAGCAGCCCCGCCTTGAACACTGAAGCTTTCTTT.